This paragraph covers one TCR beta chain sequence. The data belong to a study of B cell selection in AIRE deficiency. The regulatory T cell sort gate was CD4+CD25hiCD127low/negative. V lost 2 bases to trimming and J lost 2 bases, with 2 bases between them. Germline V gene lookup returns CDR1 GTSNPN and CDR2 SVGIG (reference sequence). This CDR3 comprises 11 residues. Assay used: immunoSEQ multiplex PCR; TCRdb lists only in-frame clones, some missing. Of some 21,000 clones listed, 85% to 95% are singletons. The rearrangement links TRBV30 to TRBJ2-3; D gene uncertain. The TCR comes from a human donor with AIRE deficiency. The sample consisted of Tregs sorted from PBMCs. In DNA, the CDR3 is TGTGCCTGGAGTTACACAGATACGCAGTATTTT. This gives the protein CAWSYTDTQYF. Full variable domain (outside the CDR3, taken from reference TRBV30 and TRBJ2-3): SQTIHQWPATLVQPVGSPLSLECTVEGTSNPNLYWYRQAAGRGLQLLFYSVGIGQISSEVPQNLSASRPQDRQFILSSKKLLLSDSGFYLCAWSYTDTQYFGPGTRLTVL.